Given below is one T cell receptor beta chain in context. Profiled with immunoSEQ multiplex PCR; TCRdb holds only in-frame clones, not every one. The sample has about 2.4 million clones; 93% are singletons. The CDR3 has 16 residues. V shed 3 bases and J shed 3 bases, with 17 bases lying between them. CDR1 and CDR2 (germline): WSHSY, SAAADI. The sample is drawn from a study of shared clonotypes between healthy human individuals. This receptor was obtained from a man aged 18-30 years in good health. Some clones in this sample may be carry-over from other donors' samples. The V call is TRBV10-2, the J call TRBJ2-5, with D maybe TRBD1 (6 bases). Material for sequencing was naive CD4+ T cells from PBMCs. Subset reported: CD45RA+ positively selected. The CDR3 here is CASSDSRRGRKETQYF. CDR3 bases: TGCGCCAGCAGTGATTCCCGCAGGGGAAGGAAAGAGACCCAGTACTTC.